The entry below gives a single T cell receptor beta chain sequence along with its context. The junction departs from germline at one end; a sequencing error may be responsible. These data are taken from a study of CD8 T cells in Susac syndrome. Germline V gene data show CDR1 as LNHDA and CDR2 as SQIVND (reference sequence). This CDR3 contains 12 residues. With random hexamers, reverse transcription was performed on about 0.5 to 1 ug of RNA. TCRdb processed the immunoSEQ multiplex PCR reads anew with MiXCR; each CDR3 protein has one entry. This table holds approximately 190,000 distinct CDR3 sequences, more than 90% found once.

The chain joins TRBV19 to TRBJ2-1; TRBD1 aligns across 7 bases. The TCR originated in a human donor with Susac syndrome. The specimen was CD4+ T cells from PBMCs. Here the CDR3 reads CASSIGQVFSVF. In DNA form, the CDR3 reads TGTGCCAGTAGTATCGGACAGGTCTTTTCGGTCTTC.